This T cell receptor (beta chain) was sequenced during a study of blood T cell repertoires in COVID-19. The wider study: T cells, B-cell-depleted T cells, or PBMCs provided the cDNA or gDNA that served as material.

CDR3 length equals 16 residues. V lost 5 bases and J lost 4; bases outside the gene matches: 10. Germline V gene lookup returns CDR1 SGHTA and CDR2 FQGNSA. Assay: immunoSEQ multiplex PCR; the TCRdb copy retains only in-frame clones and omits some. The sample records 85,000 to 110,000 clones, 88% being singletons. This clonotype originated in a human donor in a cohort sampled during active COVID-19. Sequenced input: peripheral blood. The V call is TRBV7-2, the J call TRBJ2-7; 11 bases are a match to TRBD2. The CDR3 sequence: CASSMTSGVGRYEQYF. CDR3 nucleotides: TGTGCCAGCAGCATGACTAGCGGGGTGGGGAGATACGAGCAGTACTTC.